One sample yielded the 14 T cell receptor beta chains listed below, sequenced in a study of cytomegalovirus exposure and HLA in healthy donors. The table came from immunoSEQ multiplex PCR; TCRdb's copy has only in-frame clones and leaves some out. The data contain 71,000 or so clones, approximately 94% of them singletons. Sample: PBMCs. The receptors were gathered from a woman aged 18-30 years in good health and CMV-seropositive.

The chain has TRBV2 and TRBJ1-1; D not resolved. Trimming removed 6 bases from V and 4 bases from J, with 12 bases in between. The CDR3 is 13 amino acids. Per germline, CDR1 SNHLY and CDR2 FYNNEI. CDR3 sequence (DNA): TGTGCCAGCAGGTTGGAGGGATCCACTGAAGCTTTCTTT. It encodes CASRLEGSTEAFF.

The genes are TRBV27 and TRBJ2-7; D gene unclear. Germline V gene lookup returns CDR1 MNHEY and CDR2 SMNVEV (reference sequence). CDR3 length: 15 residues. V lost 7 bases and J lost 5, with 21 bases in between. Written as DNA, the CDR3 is TGTGCCAGCACCCGAATGGCCGGAGTTCGGGACGAGCAGTACTTC. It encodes CASTRMAGVRDEQYF.

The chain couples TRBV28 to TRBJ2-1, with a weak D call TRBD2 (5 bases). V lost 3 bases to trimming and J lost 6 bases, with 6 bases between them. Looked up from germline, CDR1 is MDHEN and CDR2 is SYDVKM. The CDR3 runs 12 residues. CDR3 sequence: CASSFLANEQFF. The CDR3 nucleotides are TGTGCCAGCAGTTTCCTAGCCAATGAGCAGTTCTTC. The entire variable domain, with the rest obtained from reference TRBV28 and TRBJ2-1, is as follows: DVKVTQSSRYLVKRTGEKVFLECVQDMDHENMFWYRQDPGLGLRLIYFSYDVKMKEKGDIPEGYSVSREKKERFSLILESASTNQTSMYLCASSFLANEQFFGPGTRLTVL.

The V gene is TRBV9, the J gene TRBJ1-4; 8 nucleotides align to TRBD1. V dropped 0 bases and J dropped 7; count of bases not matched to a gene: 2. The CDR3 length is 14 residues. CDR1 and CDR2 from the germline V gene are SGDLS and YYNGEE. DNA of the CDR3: TGTGCCAGCAGCGTAGGGACAGGGAGTGAAAAACTGTTTTTT. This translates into CASSVGTGSEKLFF. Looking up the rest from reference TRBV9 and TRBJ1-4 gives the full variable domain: DSGVTQTPKHLITATGQRVTLRCSPRSGDLSVYWYQQSLDQGLQFLIQYYNGEERAKGNILERFSAQQFPDLHSELNLSSLELGDSALYFCASSVGTGSEKLFFGSGTQLSVL.

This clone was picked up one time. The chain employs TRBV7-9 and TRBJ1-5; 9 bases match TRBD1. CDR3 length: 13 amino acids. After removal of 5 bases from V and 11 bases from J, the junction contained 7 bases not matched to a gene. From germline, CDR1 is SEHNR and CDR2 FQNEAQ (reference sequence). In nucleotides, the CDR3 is TGTGCCAGCAGCGGACAGGGGAATGGAGCCCAGCATTTT. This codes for CASSGQGNGAQHF.

Here the CDR3 DNA reads TGTGCCAGCAGCGGGGGGCAGGGGGCTCGAACTGGAAACACCATATATTTT. As protein: CASSGGQGARTGNTIYF. V and J are TRBV9 and TRBJ1-3, with 8 bases that match TRBD1. This CDR3 is 17 amino acids long. Germline CDR1 SGDLS, CDR2 YYNGEE. Germline trimming cut 3 bases from V and 2 bases from J; bases unmatched to any gene: 10. The full variable domain, with the rest looked up from reference TRBV9 and TRBJ1-3, is DSGVTQTPKHLITATGQRVTLRCSPRSGDLSVYWYQQSLDQGLQFLIQYYNGEERAKGNILERFSAQQFPDLHSELNLSSLELGDSALYFCASSGGQGARTGNTIYFGEGSWLTVV.

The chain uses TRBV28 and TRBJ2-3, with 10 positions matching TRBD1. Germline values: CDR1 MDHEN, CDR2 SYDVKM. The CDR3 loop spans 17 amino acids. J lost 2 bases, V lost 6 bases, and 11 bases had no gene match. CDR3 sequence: CASSPWTGGPHTDTQYF. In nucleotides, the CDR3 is TGTGCCAGCAGCCCATGGACAGGGGGGCCCCACACAGATACGCAGTATTTT.

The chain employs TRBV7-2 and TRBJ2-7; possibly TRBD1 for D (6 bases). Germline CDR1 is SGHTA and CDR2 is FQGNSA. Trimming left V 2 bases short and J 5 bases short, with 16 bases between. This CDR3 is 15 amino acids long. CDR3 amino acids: CASSLMWTDRNEQYF. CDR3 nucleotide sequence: TGTGCCAGCAGCTTAATGTGGACAGATCGGAACGAGCAGTACTTC.

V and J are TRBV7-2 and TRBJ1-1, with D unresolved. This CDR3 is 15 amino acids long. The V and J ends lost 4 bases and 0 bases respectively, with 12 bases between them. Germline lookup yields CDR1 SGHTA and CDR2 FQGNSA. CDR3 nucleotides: TGTGCCAGCAGCTCTGACACCTTAATGAACACTGAAGCTTTCTTT. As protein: CASSSDTLMNTEAFF.

The CDR3 DNA reads as TGCGCCAGCAGCCAATCCTACAGGGCCCGAAACCCCCCGCTCGTAAAACTGTTTTTT. Its translation: CASSQSYRARNPPLVKLFF. The chain couples TRBV4-3 to TRBJ1-4; D is perhaps TRBD1 (6 bases). The CDR3 runs to 19 residues. The germline V gene encodes CDR1 LGHNA and CDR2 YSLEER. Trimming left V 2 bases short and J 10 bases short, with 29 bases between.

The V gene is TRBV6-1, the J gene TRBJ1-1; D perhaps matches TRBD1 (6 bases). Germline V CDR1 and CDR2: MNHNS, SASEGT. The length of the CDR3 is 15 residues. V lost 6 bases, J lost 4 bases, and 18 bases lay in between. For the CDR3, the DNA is TGTGCCAGCAGACACCTACAGGGAGAGAGCACTGAAGCTTTCTTT. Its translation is CASRHLQGESTEAFF.

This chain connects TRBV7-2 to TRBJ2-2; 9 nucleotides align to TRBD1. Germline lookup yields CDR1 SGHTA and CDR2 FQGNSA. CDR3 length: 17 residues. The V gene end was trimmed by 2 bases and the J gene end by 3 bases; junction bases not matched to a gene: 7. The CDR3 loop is CASSLNPDRGDTGELFF. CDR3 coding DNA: TGTGCCAGCAGCTTAAACCCCGACAGGGGGGACACCGGGGAGCTGTTTTTT.

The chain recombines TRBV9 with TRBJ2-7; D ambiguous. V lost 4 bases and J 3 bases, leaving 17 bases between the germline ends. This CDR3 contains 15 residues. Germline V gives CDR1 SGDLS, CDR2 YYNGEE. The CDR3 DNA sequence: TGTGCCAGCAGCCCCGTGGGCAGTCCAAACTACGAGCAGTACTTC. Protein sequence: CASSPVGSPNYEQYF.

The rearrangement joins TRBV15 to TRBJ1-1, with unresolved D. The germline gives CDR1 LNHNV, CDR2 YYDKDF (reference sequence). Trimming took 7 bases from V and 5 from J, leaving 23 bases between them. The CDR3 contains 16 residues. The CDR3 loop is CATTDAGGRVWTEAFF. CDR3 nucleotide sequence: TGTGCCACCACGGATGCCGGCGGGAGAGTATGGACTGAAGCTTTCTTT.